This passage covers 24 T cell receptor beta chains from one sample sequenced in a study of long-term antiretroviral therapy in people with HIV. The immunoSEQ assay was v3.0, run at survey level. Profiling relied on immunoSEQ multiplex PCR, and the TCRdb table lists in-frame clones only, not all of them. The repertoire holds around 29,000 clones, over 80% seen once, with about 8% in the top ten. The sample was unsorted PBMCs, taken 3.2 years before starting antiretroviral therapy. The receptor set was obtained from a man aged 45-60 years with HIV.

The CDR3 loop is CASAYRANYGYTF. Here the CDR3 DNA reads TGTGCCAGCGCTTACAGAGCTAACTATGGCTACACCTTC. The rearrangement uses TRBV19 and TRBJ1-2; D gene unclear. The CDR3 is made up of 13 amino acids. Germline values: CDR1 LNHDA, CDR2 SQIVND (reference sequence). Trimming shortened V by 9 bases and J by 0 bases, and 11 bases separated the two germline ends.

The V call is TRBV6-6, the J call TRBJ1-2, with no clear D. V was trimmed by 7 bases and J by 0 bases, leaving 15 bases between them. The CDR3 is 15 residues long. CDR1 and CDR2 (germline): MNHNY, SVGAGI (reference sequence). In nucleotides, the CDR3 is TGTGCCAGCACGGGGTTGGCCCCCTCTAACTATGGCTACACCTTC. It specifies CASTGLAPSNYGYTF.

This chain's CDR3 is CASRGGGRGTEAFF. The DNA for the CDR3 is TGCGCCAGCAGGGGGGGAGGGAGAGGGACTGAAGCTTTCTTT. The J gene is TRBJ1-1, the V gene TRBV5-1; perhaps TRBD1 as D (5 bases). V lost 5 bases, J lost 5 bases, and 16 bases lay in between. There are 14 residues in the CDR3. From germline, CDR1 is SGHRS and CDR2 YFSETQ.

This clone was seen a handful of times. The chain combines TRBV7-9 with TRBJ2-7; no reliable D call. The V end was cut by 0 bases, the J end by 4 bases, with 19 bases between. The germline V gene has CDR1 SEHNR and CDR2 FQNEAQ (reference sequence). This CDR3 is built from 17 residues. In DNA, the CDR3 is TGTGCCAGCAGCTTAGCCCCTCCCTCAGGTGGCCTGTACGAGCAGTACTTC. It yields the protein CASSLAPPSGGLYEQYF. Full variable domain (rest looked up from reference TRBV7-9 and TRBJ2-7): DTGVSQNPRHKITKRGQNVTFRCDPISEHNRLYWYRQTLGQGPEFLTYFQNEAQLEKSRLLSDRFSAERPKGSFSTLEIQRTEQGDSAMYLCASSLAPPSGGLYEQYFGPGTRLTVT.

This chain joins TRBV28 and TRBJ2-7, with a possible D match to TRBD1 (6 bases). There are 15 residues in the CDR3. The germline V gene has CDR1 MDHEN and CDR2 SYDVKM. The germline V and J ends were trimmed by 2 bases and 1 base, with 12 bases remaining between them. In DNA, the CDR3 is TGTGCCAGCAGTTTACCAACCAGGGGATCCTACGAGCAGTACTTC. Translating it yields CASSLPTRGSYEQYF. The whole variable domain, filled in from reference TRBV28 and TRBJ2-7, reads DVKVTQSSRYLVKRTGEKVFLECVQDMDHENMFWYRQDPGLGLRLIYFSYDVKMKEKGDIPEGYSVSREKKERFSLILESASTNQTSMYLCASSLPTRGSYEQYFGPGTRLTVT.

This chain connects TRBV2 to TRBJ2-5; D is unresolved. CDR1 and CDR2 (germline): SNHLY, FYNNEI. The V gene lost 3 bases and the J gene lost 5 bases, with 4 bases spanning the gap. CDR3 size: 11 residues. This CDR3 reads CASSEFETQYF. CDR3 in DNA: TGTGCCAGCAGTGAGTTTGAGACCCAGTACTTC.

The V call is TRBV9, the J call TRBJ2-2, with D possibly being TRBD1 (7 bases). Germline CDR1 is SGDLS and CDR2 is YYNGEE. Trimming took 4 bases from V and 5 from J, leaving 12 bases between them. This CDR3 is built from 14 residues. This CDR3 reads CASSWQGGTGELFF. CDR3 DNA sequence: TGTGCCAGCAGCTGGCAGGGGGGTACCGGGGAGCTGTTTTTT.

The chain recombines TRBV30 with TRBJ1-4; the match to TRBD1 covers 9 bases. After removal of 5 bases from V and 5 bases from J, the junction contained 12 bases not matched to a gene. This CDR3 spans 16 amino acids. Germline lookup yields CDR1 GTSNPN and CDR2 SVGIG (reference sequence). The CDR3 protein is CAWGGGQGKLNEKLFF. Written as DNA, the CDR3 is TGTGCCTGGGGAGGGGGACAGGGAAAGCTGAATGAAAAACTGTTTTTT.

The CDR3 protein is CASTTGAPGANVLTF. The CDR3 bases are TGCGCCAGCACCACTGGGGCTCCTGGGGCCAACGTCCTGACTTTC. The chain uses TRBV10-2 and TRBJ2-6; D might be TRBD1 (5 bases). The CDR3 sequence is 15 residues long. Germline V gene data show CDR1 as WSHSY and CDR2 as SAAADI. V was clipped by 7 bases and J by 2 bases, with 12 bases between them.

The chain employs TRBV7-3 and TRBJ2-7; 10 bases match TRBD2. The germline V gene has CDR1 SGHTA and CDR2 FQGTGA. V was clipped by 4 bases and J by 6 bases; unmatched bases: 6. CDR3 size: 14 residues. The CDR3 DNA reads as TGTGCCAGCAGCTCAACTAGCGGGGCCAGCGAGCAGTACTTC. Its protein is CASSSTSGASEQYF.

The chain combines TRBV5-4 with TRBJ2-5, with TRBD1 matching over 10 bases. Losses at the gene ends were 4 bases for V and 2 bases for J; bases not matched to a gene: 5. Germline lookup yields CDR1 SGHNT and CDR2 YYREEE (reference sequence). The CDR3 loop spans 15 amino acids. CDR3 in amino acids: CASSRTGGSQETQYF. In DNA form, the CDR3 reads TGTGCCAGCAGCCGGACAGGGGGTTCACAAGAGACCCAGTACTTC.

V gene TRBV9 combines with J gene TRBJ1-6; TRBD1 might be the D (5 bases). The CDR3 spans 17 residues. Germline CDR1 and CDR2: SGDLS and YYNGEE. The V and J ends lost 0 bases and 6 bases respectively, with 16 bases between them. Written as DNA, the CDR3 is TGTGCCAGCAGCGTAGATGTTGTCTGGACAAGTAATTCACCCCTCCACTTT. It specifies CASSVDVVWTSNSPLHF.

The chain carries TRBV5-4 and TRBJ2-7, with 7 nucleotides matching TRBD2. The length of the CDR3 is 15 residues. With 2 bases clipped from V and 2 bases from J, the junction kept 7 bases outside the gene matches. Germline V gene data show CDR1 as SGHNT and CDR2 as YYREEE (reference sequence). CDR3 sequence reads: CASSFSAGRTYEQYF. The CDR3 DNA reads as TGTGCCAGCAGCTTCTCAGCGGGGAGAACCTACGAGCAGTACTTC.

V is TRBV2 and J is TRBJ1-2; TRBD1 aligns across 9 bases. Germline values: CDR1 SNHLY, CDR2 FYNNEI. The V gene end was trimmed by 7 bases and the J gene end by 6 bases; junction bases not matched to a gene: 9. This CDR3 spans 14 amino acids. CDR3 sequence reads: CASTKWGQGDGYTF. CDR3 nucleotide sequence: TGTGCCAGCACAAAGTGGGGACAGGGTGATGGCTACACCTTC.

The chain has TRBV5-1 and TRBJ1-6, with D tentatively TRBD1 (6 bases). The CDR3 consists of 15 residues. Between the trimmed V and J ends, which lost 0 bases and 8 bases, there was a span of 12 bases. Germline CDR1 reads SGHRS; CDR2 reads YFSETQ. The CDR3 loop reads CASSLEQGGYSPLHF. In DNA form, the CDR3 reads TGCGCCAGCAGCTTGGAACAGGGTGGGTATTCACCCCTCCACTTT. Complete variable domain (other parts from reference TRBV5-1 and TRBJ1-6): KAGVTQTPRYLIKTRGQQVTLSCSPISGHRSVSWYQQTPGQGLQFLFEYFSETQRNKGNFPGRFSGRQFSNSRSEMNVSTLELGDSALYLCASSLEQGGYSPLHFGNGTRLTVT.

The rearrangement joins TRBV11-2 to TRBJ2-1, with TRBD2 matching 12 bases. Germline CDR1 is SGHAT and CDR2 is FQNNGV. The CDR3 runs 19 residues. V shed 2 bases, J shed 2 bases, and the junction held 10 bases outside the gene matches. The CDR3: CASSLPAGTSGYTYNEQFF. The CDR3 bases are TGTGCCAGCAGCTTACCCGCCGGGACTAGCGGGTATACCTACAATGAGCAGTTCTTC.

The chain combines TRBV10-1 with TRBJ2-7; weak D call: TRBD1 (5 bases). The length of the CDR3 is 15 residues. V was pared by 3 bases and J by 3 bases, with 15 bases between. Germline-derived CDR1 and CDR2 are WNHNN and SYGVQD (reference sequence). CDR3: CASSDWAGSIYEQYF. The CDR3 DNA follows: TGCGCCAGCAGTGATTGGGCAGGGTCTATCTACGAGCAGTACTTC.

The chain recombines TRBV5-6 with TRBJ2-7; perhaps TRBD2 as D (6 bases). The germline CDR1 and CDR2 sequences are SGHDT and YYEEEE. This CDR3 contains 14 residues. Trimming stripped 2 bases from V and 9 bases from J, with 18 bases between. This chain's CDR3 is CASSFGTAPWGQYF. The CDR3 DNA is TGTGCCAGCAGCTTTGGGACTGCTCCCTGGGGGCAGTACTTC.

This clone came up a few times. The rearrangement links TRBV6-5 to TRBJ2-7; D is perhaps TRBD1 (5 bases). The CDR3 runs to 12 residues. V shed 9 bases and J shed 7 bases, with 16 bases lying between them. Per germline, CDR1 MNHEY and CDR2 SVGAGI. The CDR3 DNA follows: TGTGCCAGTAACTCAGGGTCAAGGGAGCAGTACTTC. Its translation: CASNSGSREQYF.

The chain combines TRBV18 with TRBJ2-7, with 10 nucleotides matching TRBD2. V shed 6 bases, J shed 2 bases, and the junction held 7 bases outside the gene matches. Looked up from germline, CDR1 is KGHSH and CDR2 is LQKENI. There are 15 residues in the CDR3. CDR3 nucleotides: TGTGCCAGCTCGCCAACTAGCGGGGATACCTACGAGCAGTACTTC. Its protein is CASSPTSGDTYEQYF.

This sequence joins TRBV5-4 and TRBJ2-2; weak D call: TRBD1 (5 bases). Looked up from germline, CDR1 is SGHNT and CDR2 is YYREEE (reference sequence). V lost 4 bases to trimming and J lost 6 bases, with 13 bases between them. This CDR3 contains 14 residues. The CDR3 DNA follows: TGTGCCAGCAGCGCAGGACAAGCTGCCGGGGAGCTGTTTTTT. Encoded protein: CASSAGQAAGELFF.

The chain combines TRBV19 with TRBJ1-5, with 8 bases matching TRBD1. V was pared by 8 bases and J by 6 bases, with 9 bases of the junction left unmatched. The CDR3 loop spans 14 amino acids. Germline V gene lookup returns CDR1 LNHDA and CDR2 SQIVND (reference sequence). DNA of the CDR3: TGTGCCAGTCGTGATGGACAGGGCGGTCAGCCCCAGCATTTT. Protein product: CASRDGQGGQPQHF.

The CDR3 is CASSLGGEDYGYTF. As DNA, the CDR3 is TGCGCCAGCAGCTTGGGTGGGGAGGACTATGGCTACACCTTC. The rearrangement links TRBV5-1 to TRBJ1-2; D gene ambiguous. Germline V CDR1 and CDR2: SGHRS, YFSETQ. This CDR3 is built from 14 residues. V lost 0 bases and J 3 bases, leaving 9 bases between the germline ends.

This clone was recorded once. V and J are TRBV7-9 and TRBJ1-6; D unresolved. CDR3 size: 18 residues. The germline V gene has CDR1 SEHNR and CDR2 FQNEAQ (reference sequence). Trimming pared 0 bases from V and 3 bases from J, leaving 15 bases between. The CDR3 bases are TGTGCCAGCAGCTTAGCGTATGGAGCGGGCGTCTATAATTCACCCCTCCACTTT. It encodes CASSLAYGAGVYNSPLHF. Full variable domain (missing parts from reference TRBV7-9 and TRBJ1-6): DTGVSQNPRHKITKRGQNVTFRCDPISEHNRLYWYRQTLGQGPEFLTYFQNEAQLEKSRLLSDRFSAERPKGSFSTLEIQRTEQGDSAMYLCASSLAYGAGVYNSPLHFGNGTRLTVT.